The 27 T cell receptor beta chains in this list originate from one sample, sequenced in a study of cytomegalovirus exposure and HLA in healthy donors. The PCR employed 60 Vbeta primers together with 13 Jbeta primers. Some clones are missing from TCRdb's copy, which holds only in-frame ones; the method was immunoSEQ multiplex PCR. This table has fewer than 140,000 clones, about two thirds appearing once. Sequenced material: PBMCs. The origin of the receptors is a female donor in good health and CMV-seronegative.

The rearrangement uses TRBV10-1 and TRBJ2-1; 8 bases match TRBD2. Trimming took 3 bases from V and 6 from J; bases not matched to a gene: 4. The CDR3 spans 14 residues. The V gene's germline CDR1 is WNHNN and CDR2 SYGVQD (reference sequence). The CDR3 sequence: CASSESGRINEQFF. The CDR3 DNA reads as TGCGCCAGCAGTGAAAGCGGGAGAATCAATGAGCAGTTCTTC.

This rearrangement joins TRBV2 to TRBJ2-1, with 12 bases matching TRBD1. Germline CDR1 is SNHLY and CDR2 is FYNNEI. V trimming: 6 bases; J trimming: 3 bases; junction bases outside the gene matches: 6. The CDR3 loop spans 16 amino acids. The DNA of the CDR3 is TGTGCCAGCAGGGGGGACAGGGGGCGTATCTACAATGAGCAGTTCTTC. Protein: CASRGDRGRIYNEQFF. Full variable domain (outside the CDR3, taken from reference TRBV2 and TRBJ2-1): EPEVTQTPSHQVTQMGQEVILRCVPISNHLYFYWYRQILGQKVEFLVSFYNNEISEKSEIFDDQFSVERPDGSNFTLKIRSTKLEDSAMYFCASRGDRGRIYNEQFFGPGTRLTVL.

This chain links TRBV4-1 with TRBJ2-7; D is perhaps TRBD2 (7 bases). V lost 6 bases, J lost 2 bases, and 17 bases lay in between. The V gene's germline CDR1 is MGHRA and CDR2 YSYEKL. The CDR3 length is 15 residues. CDR3 sequence reads: CASRIGGGGPYEQYF. The CDR3 DNA reads as TGCGCCAGCAGGATCGGGGGAGGGGGTCCCTACGAGCAGTACTTC.

J is TRBJ2-7 and V is TRBV5-4; D perhaps matches TRBD1 (6 bases). This CDR3 has 15 amino acids. CDR1 is SGHNT and CDR2 is YYREEE in the germline V gene (reference sequence). V shed 3 bases and J shed 1 base, with 14 bases lying between them. CDR3 loop: CASSSPLGQSYEQYF. The CDR3 DNA reads TGTGCCAGCAGCTCCCCCCTCGGACAGTCCTACGAGCAGTACTTC. The full variable domain, completed using reference TRBV5-4 and TRBJ2-7, is ETGVTQSPTHLIKTRGQQVTLRCSSQSGHNTVSWYQQALGQGPQFIFQYYREEENGRGNFPPRFSGLQFPNYSSELNVNALELDDSALYLCASSSPLGQSYEQYFGPGTRLTVT.

The chain joins TRBV18 to TRBJ1-1; D is ambiguous. Germline V CDR1 and CDR2: KGHSH, LQKENI. V lost 3 bases and J 1 base, leaving 6 bases between the germline ends. The CDR3 covers 13 residues. CDR3 protein: CASSPGSNTEAFF. In DNA, the CDR3 is TGTGCCAGCTCACCCGGTTCGAACACTGAAGCTTTCTTT. Full variable domain (remainder filled in from reference TRBV18 and TRBJ1-1): NAGVMQNPRHLVRRRGQEARLRCSPMKGHSHVYWYRQLPEEGLKFMVYLQKENIIDESGMPKERFSAEFPKEGPSILRIQQVVRGDSAAYFCASSPGSNTEAFFGQGTRLTVV.

In the case of this clone: The CDR3 ends on some other residue instead of the conserved phenylalanine or tryptophan, so this is likely a read error. The DNA is omitted, as the CDR3 cannot be located on it reliably, and the CDR3 follows TCRdb's listing. The chain is built from TRBV23-1 and TRBJ1-2; the DNA was not used to check the table's D call, TRBD1. TRBV23-1 is assigned to the ORF class and has an uncertain function. The CDR3 totals 14 residues, both ends included. Here the CDR3 reads CASSQSGRTEVLLR.

This clone occurred a few times. This sequence joins TRBV30 and TRBJ2-7; TRBD1 matches at 7 bases. CDR3 size: 14 residues. V gave up 0 bases and J gave up 4 bases; unmatched junction bases: 6. Germline V gives CDR1 GTSNPN, CDR2 SVGIG (reference sequence). The CDR3 DNA is TGTGCCTGGAGTGTACCTTCCAGGGGGTACGAGCAGTACTTC. This codes for CAWSVPSRGYEQYF.

The chain carries TRBV6-5 and TRBJ2-7; D is unclear. Per the germline V gene, CDR1 is MNHEY and CDR2 is SVGAGI. V was shortened by 6 bases and J by 4 bases, with 10 bases between the two germline ends. The CDR3 runs 12 residues. CDR3 DNA sequence: TGTGCCAGCAGATCAACACATTACGAGCAGTACTTC. Translating it yields CASRSTHYEQYF.

V usage is TRBV28 and J usage is TRBJ2-7, with 7 bases that match TRBD2. The J segment lost 0 bases and the V segment lost 6 bases, leaving 8 bases of the junction unmatched. This CDR3 region has 15 residues. The germline V gene encodes CDR1 MDHEN and CDR2 SYDVKM. This CDR3 is CASRGLAGSSYEQYF. In DNA form, the CDR3 reads TGTGCCAGCAGGGGCTTAGCGGGCAGCTCCTACGAGCAGTACTTC.

This clone was counted between two and nine times. The V and J genes are TRBV10-1 and TRBJ2-1; 7 bases agree with TRBD2. CDR1 is WNHNN and CDR2 is SYGVQD in the germline V gene (reference sequence). V gave up 6 bases and J gave up 4 bases; unmatched junction bases: 6. CDR3 length: 14 amino acids. CDR3 sequence: CASRERDSYNEQFF. The CDR3 DNA reads as TGCGCCAGCAGGGAGCGGGACTCATACAATGAGCAGTTCTTC.

The chain links TRBV11-3 to TRBJ2-5; 8 bases agree with TRBD2. With V trimmed by 1 base and J by 5 bases, 9 bases remained unmatched. The CDR3 consists of 16 residues. The germline V gene encodes CDR1 SGHNT and CDR2 YENEEA. In DNA form, the CDR3 reads TGTGCCAGCAGCTTAGTTGAAGCGGGGGCCGGGGAGACCCAGTACTTC. Residues: CASSLVEAGAGETQYF.

CDR3 loop: CSVVPISAYEQYF. CDR3 bases: TGCAGCGTTGTCCCTATCTCGGCCTACGAGCAGTACTTC. The chain couples TRBV29-1 to TRBJ2-7; no reliable D call. V gave up 4 bases and J gave up 2 bases, with 12 bases separating them. The germline CDR1 and CDR2 sequences are SQVTM and ANQGSEA. The CDR3 extends over 13 amino acids.

The gene calls are TRBV5-1 and TRBJ2-5; possibly TRBD2 for D (6 bases). The CDR3 covers 14 residues. Germline V lookup: CDR1 SGHRS, CDR2 YFSETQ. The V and J ends lost 0 bases and 6 bases respectively, with 12 bases between them. CDR3: CASSLALAGQTQYF. The CDR3 nucleotides are TGCGCCAGCAGCTTGGCACTAGCCGGGCAGACCCAGTACTTC.

This chain connects TRBV14 to TRBJ2-3; tentatively, D is TRBD2 (6 bases). This CDR3 comprises 18 residues. Trimming shortened V by 4 bases and J by 2 bases, and 22 bases separated the two germline ends. In germline, CDR1 is SGHDN, CDR2 FVKESK. CDR3 protein: CASSLPGNRLEVTDTQYF. The DNA for the CDR3 is TGTGCCAGCAGCCTGCCGGGCAATCGACTAGAGGTCACAGATACGCAGTATTTT.

The CDR3 region is CATSRAGGEQYF. DNA for the CDR3: TGTGCCACCAGCAGAGCGGGGGGCGAGCAGTACTTC. The chain employs TRBV15 and TRBJ2-7, with 7 bases fitting TRBD2. V lost 1 base and J lost 6; bases outside the gene matches: 0. Germline CDR1 is LNHNV and CDR2 is YYDKDF (reference sequence). The CDR3 has 12 residues.

The J gene is TRBJ2-3, the V gene TRBV6-1, with 14 bases aligning to TRBD2. The length of the CDR3 is 17 residues. Germline V gene data show CDR1 as MNHNS and CDR2 as SASEGT. The V gene end was trimmed by 4 bases and the J gene end by 4 bases; junction bases not matched to a gene: 7. CDR3 region: CASSALGLAGVPDTQYF. The CDR3 DNA is TGTGCCAGCAGTGCCCTGGGACTAGCGGGAGTGCCAGATACGCAGTATTTT.

This clone was recorded a few times. CDR3: CASSLGGGNYGYTF. In DNA, the CDR3 is TGTGCCAGCAGCCTCGGGGGGGGAAACTATGGCTACACCTTC. This chain connects TRBV7-6 to TRBJ1-2; D might be TRBD1 (5 bases). Germline V gives CDR1 SGHVS, CDR2 FNYEAQ. V gave up 5 bases and J gave up 2 bases, with 12 bases separating them. The CDR3 spans 14 residues.

V and J are TRBV19 and TRBJ2-5; 8 bases are a match to TRBD1. The CDR3 is 13 residues long. Germline V CDR1 and CDR2: LNHDA, SQIVND (reference sequence). The V gene end was trimmed by 6 bases and the J gene end by 7 bases; junction bases not matched to a gene: 7. The CDR3, as DNA: TGTGCCAGTAGAACGCAGGGGGCTGGGACCCAGTACTTC. Protein sequence: CASRTQGAGTQYF.

The gene calls are TRBV12-2 and TRBJ2-1; the table's D call TRBD1 went unverified against the DNA. TRBV12-2 is a listed pseudogene. This CDR3 is built from 16 residues. The CDR3 coding sequence is TGTGCAAGTCGCTTAGTTACGAACAGGGTGTGGGGTGAGCAGTTCTTC. Amino acids: CASRLVTNRVWGEQFF.

CDR3 amino acids: CASSKTSASSYEQYF. CDR3 DNA sequence: TGTGCCAGCAGCAAGACTAGCGCGAGCTCCTACGAGCAGTACTTC. This chain links TRBV7-6 with TRBJ2-7; 8 nucleotides align to TRBD2. Germline assignment: CDR1 SGHVS and CDR2 FNYEAQ. The CDR3 is made up of 15 amino acids. J lost 0 bases, V lost 5 bases, and 6 bases had no gene match.

V and J are TRBV2 and TRBJ2-1, with 8 bases aligning to TRBD2. Trimming cost V 6 bases and J 5 bases; bases outside gene matches: 9. The CDR3 loop spans 15 amino acids. CDR1 is SNHLY and CDR2 is FYNNEI in the germline V gene. CDR3 sequence: CASSSEREWNNEQFF. The CDR3 DNA follows: TGTGCCAGCAGCTCGGAGCGGGAGTGGAACAATGAGCAGTTCTTC.

This chain links TRBV2 with TRBJ1-1, with 11 bases matching TRBD1. CDR3 size: 16 residues. V lost 6 bases to trimming and J lost 7 bases; unmatched junction nucleotides: 13. Germline assignment: CDR1 SNHLY and CDR2 FYNNEI. The CDR3 spells CASSENSGTGGGEAFF. The CDR3 DNA reads TGTGCCAGCAGCGAGAACTCCGGGACAGGGGGTGGTGAAGCTTTCTTT. Full variable domain (rest looked up from reference TRBV2 and TRBJ1-1): EPEVTQTPSHQVTQMGQEVILRCVPISNHLYFYWYRQILGQKVEFLVSFYNNEISEKSEIFDDQFSVERPDGSNFTLKIRSTKLEDSAMYFCASSENSGTGGGEAFFGQGTRLTVV.

The chain carries TRBV7-3 and TRBJ2-2, with 7 bases matching TRBD1. CDR1 SGHTA and CDR2 FQGTGA come from the germline V gene. Trimming at V came to 3 bases and at J to 5 bases, leaving 6 bases not matched to a gene. The CDR3 contains 15 residues. In nucleotides, the CDR3 is TGTGCCAGCAGCTTTTCAGGGGGTAAAACCGGGGAGCTGTTTTTT. It yields the protein CASSFSGGKTGELFF.

The genes are TRBV6-6 and TRBJ1-1; 8 bases are shared with TRBD1. The CDR3 is 14 residues long. Germline CDR1 and CDR2: MNHNY and SVGAGI (reference sequence). Losses at the gene ends were 4 bases for V and 5 bases for J; bases not matched to a gene: 6. The CDR3 region has the DNA TGTGCCAGCAGTTTTGACAGGGGTGGGACTGAAGCTTTCTTT. Its translation: CASSFDRGGTEAFF.

CDR3 DNA sequence: TGTGCCAGTAGTGGGACAGGGGGAAGCAATCAGCCCCAGCATTTT. Amino acid sequence: CASSGTGGSNQPQHF. The chain combines TRBV19 with TRBJ1-5; 11 bases map to TRBD1. The V gene end was trimmed by 5 bases and the J gene end by 1 base; junction bases not matched to a gene: 1. CDR1 is LNHDA and CDR2 is SQIVND in the germline V gene (reference sequence). This CDR3 contains 15 residues.

The table lists this clone with a few counts. V gene TRBV11-1 combines with J gene TRBJ2-7, with D unresolved. The CDR3 has 15 amino acids. Looked up from germline, CDR1 is SGHAT and CDR2 is FQDESV (reference sequence). V was shortened by 3 bases and J by 0 bases, with 12 bases between the two germline ends. CDR3 coding DNA: TGTGCCAGCAGCTTCCGACACCTGAGCTCCTACGAGCAGTACTTC. This encodes CASSFRHLSSYEQYF.

The V and J genes are TRBV5-1 and TRBJ2-1; D possibly corresponds to TRBD2 (5 bases). The CDR3 consists of 14 residues. CDR1 is SGHRS and CDR2 is YFSETQ in the germline V gene. The V end lost 5 bases, the J end lost 9 bases, and 18 bases lay between the germline ends. The CDR3 bases are TGCGCCAGCAGGTATGGAGGCGACGAGGGTGAGCAGTTCTTC. Protein: CASRYGGDEGEQFF.